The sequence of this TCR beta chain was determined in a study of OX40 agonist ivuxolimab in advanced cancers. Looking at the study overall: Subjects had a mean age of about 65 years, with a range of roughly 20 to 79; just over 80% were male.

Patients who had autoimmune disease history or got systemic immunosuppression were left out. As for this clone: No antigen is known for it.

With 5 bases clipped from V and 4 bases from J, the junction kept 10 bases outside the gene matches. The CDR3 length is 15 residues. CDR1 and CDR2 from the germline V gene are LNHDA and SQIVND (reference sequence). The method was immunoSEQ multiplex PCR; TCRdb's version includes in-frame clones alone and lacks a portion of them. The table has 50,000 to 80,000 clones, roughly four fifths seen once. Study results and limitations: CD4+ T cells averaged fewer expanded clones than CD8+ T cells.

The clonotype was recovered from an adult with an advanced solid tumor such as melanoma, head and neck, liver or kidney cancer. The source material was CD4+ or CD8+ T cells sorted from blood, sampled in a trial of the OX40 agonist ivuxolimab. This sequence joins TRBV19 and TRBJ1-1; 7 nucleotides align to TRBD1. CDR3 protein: CASSPYRGSSTEAFF. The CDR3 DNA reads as TGTGCCAGTAGTCCCTACAGGGGCTCGAGCACTGAAGCTTTCTTT.